This is a list of T cell receptor beta chains from one sample in a study of blood T cells in healthy people across ages. Using its own MiXCR run on the 5' RACE reads, TCRdb lists one record per CDR3 protein. The sample shows some 1,500,000 distinct CDR3 sequences, under 55% of them seen only once. Material for sequencing was blood. These receptors were obtained from a young woman in good health. Both conserved end residues are part of each CDR3. Fields, in order: clone size, D gene, V gene, J gene, CDR3 DNA, CDR3 protein. A D gene is named only where the DNA matches it firmly. Some rows have no size entry. The others give once, few or many, or a class for an expanded clone.

clone_size: .; d_call: TRBD1; v_call: TRBV12-3/TRBV12-4; j_call: TRBJ1-1; cdr3_nt: TGTGCCAGCACCGACAGGGTCGTTGAAGCTTTCTTT; cdr3_aa: CASTDRVVEAFF
clone_size: .; d_call: .; v_call: TRBV20-1; j_call: TRBJ2-7; cdr3_nt: TGCAGTGCTAGCGGGCAGCACTACGAGCAGTACTTC; cdr3_aa: CSASGQHYEQYF
clone_size: once; d_call: TRBD2; v_call: TRBV12-3/TRBV12-4; j_call: TRBJ2-7; cdr3_nt: TGTGCCAGCGAGCGGGAGGTCTCCTACAATGAGCAGTACTTC; cdr3_aa: CASEREVSYNEQYF
clone_size: .; d_call: TRBD2; v_call: TRBV7-2; j_call: TRBJ2-5; cdr3_nt: TGTGCCAGCAGCCTCTCGATGACTAGCGGACAAGAGACCCAGTACTTC; cdr3_aa: CASSLSMTSGQETQYF
clone_size: .; d_call: TRBD2; v_call: TRBV3-1; j_call: TRBJ2-1; cdr3_nt: TGTGCCAGCAGCACCTCGGGACTAGCGGGGACTTTAGGTGAGCAGTTCTTC; cdr3_aa: CASSTSGLAGTLGEQFF
clone_size: .; d_call: .; v_call: TRBV4-1; j_call: TRBJ2-2; cdr3_nt: TGCGCCAGCAGCCACCCCTCTGGAAGGTCCGGGGAGCTGTTTTTT; cdr3_aa: CASSHPSGRSGELFF
clone_size: .; d_call: TRBD2; v_call: TRBV12-3/TRBV12-4; j_call: TRBJ2-7; cdr3_nt: TGTGCCAGCAGTTTTTTCCCTTCCCTAAAACCGGGACTAGCGGGCTACGAGCAGTACTTC; cdr3_aa: CASSFFPSLKPGLAGYEQYF
clone_size: .; d_call: TRBD2; v_call: TRBV7-2; j_call: TRBJ2-5; cdr3_nt: TGTGCCAGCAGTACGACTAGCGGGGGGGCTGGGACCCAGTACTTC; cdr3_aa: CASSTTSGGAGTQYF
clone_size: few; d_call: .; v_call: TRBV28; j_call: TRBJ2-3; cdr3_nt: TGTGCCATCGCGGGGCCAGATACGCAGTATTTT; cdr3_aa: CAIAGPDTQYF
clone_size: .; d_call: TRBD1; v_call: TRBV5-1; j_call: TRBJ1-1; cdr3_nt: TGCGCCAGCAGCCCCCGGGACAGGGGGTCCGCTGAAGCTTTCTTT; cdr3_aa: CASSPRDRGSAEAFF
clone_size: .; d_call: TRBD1; v_call: TRBV9; j_call: TRBJ1-4; cdr3_nt: TGTGCCAGCAGCTCCCGGACAGGGATAGCAACTAATGAAAAACTGTTTTTT; cdr3_aa: CASSSRTGIATNEKLFF
clone_size: .; d_call: .; v_call: TRBV19; j_call: TRBJ1-5; cdr3_nt: TGTGCCAGTAGTATAGTTGGCGGCAATCAGCCCCAGCATTTT; cdr3_aa: CASSIVGGNQPQHF
clone_size: .; d_call: TRBD1; v_call: TRBV5-1; j_call: TRBJ1-2; cdr3_nt: TGCGCCAGCAGCGCACCCCAGGGGGCCGGGAACTATGGCTACACCTTC; cdr3_aa: CASSAPQGAGNYGYTF
clone_size: .; d_call: .; v_call: TRBV7-9; j_call: TRBJ2-1; cdr3_nt: TGTGCCAGCAGCCCGGACTCCTTCGGGACATCCTACAATGAGCAGTTCTTC; cdr3_aa: CASSPDSFGTSYNEQFF
clone_size: once; d_call: .; v_call: TRBV27; j_call: TRBJ2-3; cdr3_nt: TGTGCCAGCAGTCCAACAGGGTGGGGAGGGCTCAGCACAGATACGCAGTATTTT; cdr3_aa: CASSPTGWGGLSTDTQYF
clone_size: .; d_call: .; v_call: TRBV7-6; j_call: TRBJ1-4; cdr3_nt: TGTGCCAGCAGCTTAGGACAGGACGAAGCAACTAATGAAAAACTGTTTTTT; cdr3_aa: CASSLGQDEATNEKLFF
clone_size: .; d_call: .; v_call: TRBV4-3; j_call: TRBJ1-1; cdr3_nt: TGCGCCAGCAGCCAAGATGTAAGGATGGGCACTGAAGCTTTCTTT; cdr3_aa: CASSQDVRMGTEAFF
clone_size: .; d_call: .; v_call: TRBV20-1; j_call: TRBJ1-3; cdr3_nt: TGCAGTGCTAGAGAGGGGACGGGGGGAAACACCATATATTTT; cdr3_aa: CSAREGTGGNTIYF
clone_size: .; d_call: .; v_call: TRBV28; j_call: TRBJ1-4; cdr3_nt: TGTGCCAGCAGCCCTCCCCGGACAGCTCATGAAAAACTGTTTTTT; cdr3_aa: CASSPPRTAHEKLFF
clone_size: .; d_call: TRBD1; v_call: TRBV29-1; j_call: TRBJ2-7; cdr3_nt: TGCAGCGTCGGGACAGATGCCTACGAGCAGTACTTC; cdr3_aa: CSVGTDAYEQYF